This is a list of T cell receptor beta chains from one sample in a study of blood T cell repertoires in COVID-19. Some clones are missing from TCRdb's copy, which holds only in-frame ones; the method was immunoSEQ multiplex PCR. The data hold fewer than 200,000 clones, with around 89% observed a single time. Sequenced: peripheral blood. All receptors come from a man aged 55 to 69 with acute or convalescent COVID-19. The CDR3 runs from the conserved cysteine through the conserved F or W. A D gene is named only where the DNA matches it firmly. The size of a clone is reported for some rows only, either as once, few or many, or as a class for expanded clones.

D gene: -; clone size: -; V gene: TRBV2; J gene: TRBJ1-1; CDR3 DNA: TGTGCCAGCAGTGAGGGAGGCCAGGGTGGCACTGAAGCTTTCTTT; CDR3 protein: CASSEGGQGGTEAFF
D gene: -; clone size: -; V gene: TRBV2; J gene: TRBJ2-2; CDR3 DNA: TGTGCCAGCAGTACTGATACCGGGGAGCTGTTTTTT; CDR3 protein: CASSTDTGELFF
D gene: TRBD1; clone size: -; V gene: TRBV6-4; J gene: TRBJ1-1; CDR3 DNA: TGTGCCAGCAGCCCGACAGGGGGATACACTGAAGCTTTCTTT; CDR3 protein: CASSPTGGYTEAFF
D gene: -; clone size: -; V gene: TRBV19; J gene: TRBJ1-2; CDR3 DNA: TGTGCCAGTAGTACCCCCGGGGCTAACTATGGCTACACCTTC; CDR3 protein: CASSTPGANYGYTF
D gene: -; clone size: -; V gene: TRBV7-6; J gene: TRBJ1-6; CDR3 DNA: TGTGCCAGCAGCCCTAACAAGCCCTTAACAGACTCACCCCTCCACTTT; CDR3 protein: CASSPNKPLTDSPLHF
D gene: -; clone size: -; V gene: TRBV2; J gene: TRBJ2-5; CDR3 DNA: TGTGCCAGCGGCAGGCTCCAAGAGACCCAGTACTTC; CDR3 protein: CASGRLQETQYF
D gene: TRBD1; clone size: -; V gene: TRBV27; J gene: TRBJ2-7; CDR3 DNA: TGTGCCAGCAGCAGGGACAGGGGGGAGCAGTACTTC; CDR3 protein: CASSRDRGEQYF
D gene: -; clone size: -; V gene: TRBV24-1; J gene: TRBJ1-2; CDR3 DNA: TGTGCCACCAGTGATCCTACCCTGAGATATGGCTACACCTTC; CDR3 protein: CATSDPTLRYGYTF
D gene: TRBD1; clone size: -; V gene: TRBV5-1; J gene: TRBJ1-1; CDR3 DNA: TGCGCCAGCAGCTTACCCCAGGGGGGTGTGAGTGAAGCTTTCTTT; CDR3 protein: CASSLPQGGVSEAFF
D gene: TRBD1; clone size: few; V gene: TRBV5-1; J gene: TRBJ1-1; CDR3 DNA: TGCGCCAGCAGCTTGGGTACAGGGGGCGCGAGGTCAGCTTTCTTT; CDR3 protein: CASSLGTGGARSAFF
D gene: -; clone size: -; V gene: TRBV20-1; J gene: TRBJ2-3; CDR3 DNA: TGCAGTGCGACTAGCACAGATACGCAGTATTTT; CDR3 protein: CSATSTDTQYF
D gene: -; clone size: -; V gene: TRBV19; J gene: TRBJ1-5; CDR3 DNA: TGTGCCAGTAGTCGGGGACTAGGGAGCAATCAGCCCCAGCATTTT; CDR3 protein: CASSRGLGSNQPQHF
D gene: -; clone size: -; V gene: TRBV13; J gene: TRBJ2-4; CDR3 DNA: TGTGCCAGCAGCTCCACGAAAGGGGTCAAAAACATTCAGTACTTC; CDR3 protein: CASSSTKGVKNIQYF
D gene: TRBD1; clone size: -; V gene: TRBV30; J gene: TRBJ1-1; CDR3 DNA: TGTGCCTGGACCAGACAGGGGAAAGGGAACACTGAAGCTTTCTTT; CDR3 protein: CAWTRQGKGNTEAFF
D gene: -; clone size: -; V gene: TRBV5-1; J gene: TRBJ2-5; CDR3 DNA: TGCGCCAGCAGCTTGGAAGGAGCGGGCCAAGAGACCCAGTACTTC; CDR3 protein: CASSLEGAGQETQYF
D gene: -; clone size: -; V gene: TRBV6-1; J gene: TRBJ1-5; CDR3 DNA: TGTGCCAGCAGTGATGGGTCAGGGTCCCTGTCCCAGCATTTT; CDR3 protein: CASSDGSGSLSQHF
D gene: TRBD1; clone size: -; V gene: TRBV28; J gene: TRBJ1-2; CDR3 DNA: TGTGCCAGCAGCTCCGGGACAGGCGTGAGGTATGGCTACACCTTC; CDR3 protein: CASSSGTGVRYGYTF
D gene: TRBD1; clone size: -; V gene: TRBV30; J gene: TRBJ1-1; CDR3 DNA: TGTGCCTGGAGCGCGCCTCACAGGGGTGGCACTGAAGCTTTCTTT; CDR3 protein: CAWSAPHRGGTEAFF
D gene: TRBD1; clone size: few; V gene: TRBV10-3; J gene: TRBJ1-2; CDR3 DNA: TGTGCCATCAGGGGACAGGCGGGAGTCTATGGCTACACCTTC; CDR3 protein: CAIRGQAGVYGYTF
D gene: -; clone size: -; V gene: TRBV14; J gene: TRBJ1-2; CDR3 DNA: TGTGCCAGCAGCCAGTTAACAGACAATAACTATGGCTACACCTTC; CDR3 protein: CASSQLTDNNYGYTF
D gene: TRBD1; clone size: -; V gene: TRBV5-6; J gene: TRBJ1-1; CDR3 DNA: TGTGCCAGCAGCTCCACGGCGGCCAGGGGGATTGAAGCTTTCTTT; CDR3 protein: CASSSTAARGIEAFF
D gene: -; clone size: -; V gene: TRBV18; J gene: TRBJ2-7; CDR3 DNA: TGTGCCAGCTCACTGGGGGCAGGGTTCAGCGAGCAGTACTTC; CDR3 protein: CASSLGAGFSEQYF
D gene: TRBD1; clone size: -; V gene: TRBV5-6; J gene: TRBJ1-5; CDR3 DNA: TGTGCCAGCAGCCGGACAGGACTCAATCAGCCCCAGCATTTT; CDR3 protein: CASSRTGLNQPQHF
D gene: TRBD2; clone size: once; V gene: TRBV27; J gene: TRBJ2-1; CDR3 DNA: TGTGCCAGCAGTTTGTTTAGCGGGGGGCCTTATGAGCAGTTCTTC; CDR3 protein: CASSLFSGGPYEQFF
D gene: TRBD2; clone size: -; V gene: TRBV12-3/TRBV12-4; J gene: TRBJ2-3; CDR3 DNA: TGTGCCAGCAGCCCGACTAGCGGGACGCAGTATTTT; CDR3 protein: CASSPTSGTQYF
D gene: -; clone size: once; V gene: TRBV29-1; J gene: TRBJ1-2; CDR3 DNA: TGCAGCGTTCGGGAGGTGACAAACTATGGCTACACCTTC; CDR3 protein: CSVREVTNYGYTF
D gene: -; clone size: -; V gene: TRBV7-2; J gene: TRBJ2-4; CDR3 DNA: TGTGCCAGCAGCTTAGAGACAAGAACCCAAAACATTCAGTACTTC; CDR3 protein: CASSLETRTQNIQYF
D gene: -; clone size: -; V gene: TRBV12-3/TRBV12-4; J gene: TRBJ1-1; CDR3 DNA: TGTGCCAGCAGAACACAGGGTAACACTGAAGCTTTCTTT; CDR3 protein: CASRTQGNTEAFF
D gene: -; clone size: -; V gene: TRBV18; J gene: TRBJ1-1; CDR3 DNA: TGTGCCAGCTCACCCGCGGCCCGGGGGACTGAAGCTTTCTTT; CDR3 protein: CASSPAARGTEAFF
D gene: -; clone size: -; V gene: TRBV27; J gene: TRBJ2-7; CDR3 DNA: TGTGCCAGCAGTTTGGCGGCAATCTCCTACGAGCAGTACTTC; CDR3 protein: CASSLAAISYEQYF
D gene: -; clone size: -; V gene: TRBV5-1; J gene: TRBJ2-2; CDR3 DNA: TGCGCCAGCAGCGCTACAGCGAACACCGGGGAGCTGTTTTTT; CDR3 protein: CASSATANTGELFF
D gene: TRBD1; clone size: few; V gene: TRBV10-3; J gene: TRBJ1-1; CDR3 DNA: TGTGCCATCAGTGAGCCGGACAGGGGCACTGAAGCTTTCTTT; CDR3 protein: CAISEPDRGTEAFF
D gene: -; clone size: -; V gene: TRBV4-1; J gene: TRBJ2-2; CDR3 DNA: TGCGCCAGCAGCCAAGCTTCGGGGGAGGTGAACACCGGGGAGCTGTTTTTT; CDR3 protein: CASSQASGEVNTGELFF
D gene: TRBD1; clone size: -; V gene: TRBV18; J gene: TRBJ2-1; CDR3 DNA: TGTGCCAGCTCACTCTCCGGGACAGGGCTAAGTATCTCCTACAATGAGCAGTTCTTC; CDR3 protein: CASSLSGTGLSISYNEQFF
D gene: TRBD1; clone size: once; V gene: TRBV2; J gene: TRBJ2-5; CDR3 DNA: TGTGCCAGCAGTGAGCAGGGGGCAGGGACCCAGTACTTC; CDR3 protein: CASSEQGAGTQYF
D gene: TRBD2; clone size: -; V gene: TRBV12-5; J gene: TRBJ2-1; CDR3 DNA: TGTGCTAGTGGTTTACAAACTAGCGGGAGCAATGAGCAGTTCTTC; CDR3 protein: CASGLQTSGSNEQFF
D gene: -; clone size: -; V gene: TRBV30; J gene: TRBJ1-1; CDR3 DNA: TGTGCCTGGACAAGGGGCACTGAAGCTTTCTTT; CDR3 protein: CAWTRGTEAFF
D gene: -; clone size: -; V gene: TRBV13; J gene: TRBJ1-6; CDR3 DNA: TGTGCCAGCAGTTCCTCCCTCGACGGGTACAATTCACCCCTCCACTTT; CDR3 protein: CASSSSLDGYNSPLHF
D gene: -; clone size: -; V gene: TRBV27; J gene: TRBJ1-5; CDR3 DNA: TGTGCCAGCAGTTTGGGCAGCAGCTATAGCAATCAGCCCCAGCATTTT; CDR3 protein: CASSLGSSYSNQPQHF
D gene: -; clone size: -; V gene: TRBV7-2; J gene: TRBJ2-5; CDR3 DNA: TGTGCCAGCAGCTTAGGTTTAGAGACGGGAGAGACCCAGTACTTC; CDR3 protein: CASSLGLETGETQYF
D gene: -; clone size: -; V gene: TRBV10-2; J gene: TRBJ2-1; CDR3 DNA: TGCGCCACCAAGATACAGCAAAGCGAGCAGTTCTTC; CDR3 protein: CATKIQQSEQFF
D gene: -; clone size: -; V gene: TRBV27; J gene: TRBJ1-6; CDR3 DNA: TGTGCCAGCACTAAAGAAAATTCACCCCTCCACTTT; CDR3 protein: CASTKENSPLHF
D gene: TRBD2; clone size: -; V gene: TRBV30; J gene: TRBJ2-7; CDR3 DNA: TGTGCCTGGAAACTAGCGGGAGGGAGGTTGACCTACGAGCAGTACTTC; CDR3 protein: CAWKLAGGRLTYEQYF
D gene: -; clone size: few; V gene: TRBV6-5; J gene: TRBJ2-1; CDR3 DNA: TGTGCCAGCACTATATTGAGCTCCTACAATGAGCAGTTCTTC; CDR3 protein: CASTILSSYNEQFF
D gene: -; clone size: -; V gene: TRBV7-9; J gene: TRBJ2-3; CDR3 DNA: TGTGCCAGCAGCCCCTACCGCGTGGCTAGGCTCACAGATACGCAGTATTTT; CDR3 protein: CASSPYRVARLTDTQYF
D gene: -; clone size: -; V gene: TRBV7-9; J gene: TRBJ1-4; CDR3 DNA: TGTGCCAGCAGCTTATCTTCTGGCGGAACTAATGAAAAACTGTTTTTT; CDR3 protein: CASSLSSGGTNEKLFF
D gene: TRBD1; clone size: -; V gene: TRBV30; J gene: TRBJ1-1; CDR3 DNA: TGTGCCTGGAAAGACAGGGCTGAAGCTTTCTTT; CDR3 protein: CAWKDRAEAFF
D gene: TRBD1; clone size: -; V gene: TRBV6-1; J gene: TRBJ1-1; CDR3 DNA: TGTGCCAGCAGTGAAGCGACACTAAGACAGGGCTGGAACACTGAAGCTTTCTTT; CDR3 protein: CASSEATLRQGWNTEAFF
D gene: TRBD1; clone size: few; V gene: TRBV11-3; J gene: TRBJ1-5; CDR3 DNA: TGTGCCAGCAGCTTAGTGGAAGGCAGGGGGTCGCGTCAGCCCCAGCATTTT; CDR3 protein: CASSLVEGRGSRQPQHF
D gene: TRBD1; clone size: -; V gene: TRBV3-1/TRBV3-2; J gene: TRBJ1-6; CDR3 DNA: TGTGCCAGCAGCCCAGGGGGCCGGAATTCACCCCTCCACTTT; CDR3 protein: CASSPGGRNSPLHF
D gene: TRBD2; clone size: -; V gene: TRBV7-2; J gene: TRBJ2-7; CDR3 DNA: TGTGCCAGCAGCCCAAGTATCCTAGCGGTCTCCTACGAGCAGTACTTC; CDR3 protein: CASSPSILAVSYEQYF